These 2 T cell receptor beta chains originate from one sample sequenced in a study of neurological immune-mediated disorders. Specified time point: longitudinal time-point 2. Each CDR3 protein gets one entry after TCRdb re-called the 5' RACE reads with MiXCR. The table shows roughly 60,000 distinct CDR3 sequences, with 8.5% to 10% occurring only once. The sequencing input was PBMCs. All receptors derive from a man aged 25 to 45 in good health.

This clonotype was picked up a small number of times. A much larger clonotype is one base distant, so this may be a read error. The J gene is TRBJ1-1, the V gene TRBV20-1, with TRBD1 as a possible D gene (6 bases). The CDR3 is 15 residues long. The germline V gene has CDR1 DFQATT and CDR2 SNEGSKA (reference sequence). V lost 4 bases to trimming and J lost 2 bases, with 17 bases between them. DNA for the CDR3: TGCAGTGCTAACCTCCCCAGGACAGTAAACACTGAAGCTTTCTTT. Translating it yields CSANLPRTVNTEAFF.

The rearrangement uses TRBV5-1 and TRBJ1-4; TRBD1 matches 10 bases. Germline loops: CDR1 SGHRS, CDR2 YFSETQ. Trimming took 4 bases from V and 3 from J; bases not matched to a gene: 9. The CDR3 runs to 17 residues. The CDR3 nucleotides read TGCGCCAGCAGCCCCGGACAGGGGGATATGTCTAATGAAAAACTGTTTTTT. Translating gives CASSPGQGDMSNEKLFF.